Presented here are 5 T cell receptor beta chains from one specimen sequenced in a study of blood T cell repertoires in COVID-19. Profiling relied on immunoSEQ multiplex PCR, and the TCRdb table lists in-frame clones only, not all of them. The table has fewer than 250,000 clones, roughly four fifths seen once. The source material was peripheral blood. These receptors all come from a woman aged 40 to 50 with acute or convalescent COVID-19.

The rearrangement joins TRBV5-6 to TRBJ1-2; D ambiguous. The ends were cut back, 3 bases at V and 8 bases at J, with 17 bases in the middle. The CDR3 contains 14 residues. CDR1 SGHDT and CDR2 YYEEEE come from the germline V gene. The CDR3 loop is CASSSPRREYGYTF. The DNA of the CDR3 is TGTGCCAGCAGCTCGCCCCGAAGGGAGTACGGCTACACCTTC.

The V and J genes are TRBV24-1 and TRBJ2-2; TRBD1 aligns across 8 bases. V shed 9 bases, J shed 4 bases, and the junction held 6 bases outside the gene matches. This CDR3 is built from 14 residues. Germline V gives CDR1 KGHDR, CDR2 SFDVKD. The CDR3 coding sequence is TGTGCCACCCAGGGGGCCCCGGGCACCGGGGAGCTGTTTTTT. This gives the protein CATQGAPGTGELFF.

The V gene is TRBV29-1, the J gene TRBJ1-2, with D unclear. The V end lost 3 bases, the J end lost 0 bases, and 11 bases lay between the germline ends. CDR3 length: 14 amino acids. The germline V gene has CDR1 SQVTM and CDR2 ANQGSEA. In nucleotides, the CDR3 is TGCAGCGTTGACTCCGACGGAGCTAACTATGGCTACACCTTC. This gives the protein CSVDSDGANYGYTF.

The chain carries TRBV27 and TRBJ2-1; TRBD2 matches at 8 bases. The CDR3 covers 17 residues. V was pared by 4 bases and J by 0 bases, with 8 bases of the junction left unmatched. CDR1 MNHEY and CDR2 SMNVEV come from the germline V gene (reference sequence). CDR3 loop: CASSYRRAGVSYNEQFF. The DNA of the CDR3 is TGTGCCAGCAGTTATAGGAGAGCGGGGGTCTCCTACAATGAGCAGTTCTTC.

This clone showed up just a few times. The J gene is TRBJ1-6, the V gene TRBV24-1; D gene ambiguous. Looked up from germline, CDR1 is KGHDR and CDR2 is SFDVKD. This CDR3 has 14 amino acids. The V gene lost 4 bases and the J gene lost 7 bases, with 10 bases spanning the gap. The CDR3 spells CATSEAVFNSPLHF. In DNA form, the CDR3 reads TGTGCCACCAGTGAGGCCGTTTTCAATTCACCCCTCCACTTT.